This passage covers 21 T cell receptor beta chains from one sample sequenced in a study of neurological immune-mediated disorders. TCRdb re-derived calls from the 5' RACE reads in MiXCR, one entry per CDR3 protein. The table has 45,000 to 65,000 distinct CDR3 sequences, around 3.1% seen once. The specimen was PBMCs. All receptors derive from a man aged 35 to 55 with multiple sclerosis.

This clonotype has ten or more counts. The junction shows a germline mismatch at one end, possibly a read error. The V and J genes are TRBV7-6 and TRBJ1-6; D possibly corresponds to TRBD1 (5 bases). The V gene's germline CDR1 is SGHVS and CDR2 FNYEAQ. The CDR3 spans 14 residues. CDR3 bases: TGTGCCAGCAGCAAACAGGAGGGGAGTTCACCCCTCAACTTT. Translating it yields CASSKQEGSSPLNF.

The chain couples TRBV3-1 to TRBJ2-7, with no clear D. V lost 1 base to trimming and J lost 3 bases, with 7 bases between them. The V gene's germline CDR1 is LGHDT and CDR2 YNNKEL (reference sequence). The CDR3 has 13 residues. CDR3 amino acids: CASSQVTGYEQYF. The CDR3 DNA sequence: TGTGCCAGCAGCCAAGTTACGGGCTACGAGCAGTACTTC.

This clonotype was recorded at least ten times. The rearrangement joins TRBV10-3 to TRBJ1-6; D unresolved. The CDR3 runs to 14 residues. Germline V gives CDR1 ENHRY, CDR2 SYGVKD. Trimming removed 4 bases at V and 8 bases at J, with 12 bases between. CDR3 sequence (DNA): TGTGCCATCAGTGTCGAACAAACCGATTCACCCCTCCACTTT. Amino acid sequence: CAISVEQTDSPLHF.

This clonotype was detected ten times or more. CDR3 protein: CASSQPGVQETQYF. Here the CDR3 DNA reads TGCGCCAGCAGCCAGCCGGGGGTACAAGAGACCCAGTACTTC. This sequence joins TRBV5-1 and TRBJ2-5; D may be TRBD2 (6 bases). V lost 4 bases to trimming and J lost 2 bases, with 12 bases between them. CDR1 SGHRS and CDR2 YFSETQ come from the germline V gene. The CDR3 consists of 14 residues. The full variable domain, completed using reference TRBV5-1 and TRBJ2-5, is KAGVTQTPRYLIKTRGQQVTLSCSPISGHRSVSWYQQTPGQGLQFLFEYFSETQRNKGNFPGRFSGRQFSNSRSEMNVSTLELGDSALYLCASSQPGVQETQYFGPGTRLLVL.

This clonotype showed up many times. Written as DNA, the CDR3 is TGCAGTGCTAGAGCACAGGGGCTTTCCTATCAGCCCCAGCATTTT. Amino acid sequence: CSARAQGLSYQPQHF. The chain employs TRBV20-1 and TRBJ1-5, with 7 bases that match TRBD1. Trimming cost V 1 base and J 5 bases; bases outside gene matches: 8. The germline V gene encodes CDR1 DFQATT and CDR2 SNEGSKA (reference sequence). The CDR3 totals 15 residues.

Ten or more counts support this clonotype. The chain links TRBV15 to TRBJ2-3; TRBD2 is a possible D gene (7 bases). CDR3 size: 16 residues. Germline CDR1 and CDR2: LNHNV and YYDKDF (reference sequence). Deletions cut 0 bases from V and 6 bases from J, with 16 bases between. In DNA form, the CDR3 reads TGTGCCACCAGCAGAGATCCGGGCGGGGGCATGGATACGCAGTATTTT. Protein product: CATSRDPGGGMDTQYF.

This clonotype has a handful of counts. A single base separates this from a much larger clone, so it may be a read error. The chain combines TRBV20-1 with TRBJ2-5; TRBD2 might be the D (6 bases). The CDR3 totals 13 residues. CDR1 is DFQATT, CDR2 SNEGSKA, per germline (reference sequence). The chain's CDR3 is CSPRREHSETQYF. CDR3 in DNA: TGCAGCCCGAGGAGGGAACACTCGGAGACCCAGTACTTC.

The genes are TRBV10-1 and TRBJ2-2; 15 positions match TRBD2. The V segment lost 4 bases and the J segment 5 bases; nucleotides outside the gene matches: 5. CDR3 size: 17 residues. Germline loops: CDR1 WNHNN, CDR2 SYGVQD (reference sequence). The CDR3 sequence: CASSGHGTSGGTGELFF. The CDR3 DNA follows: TGCGCCAGCAGTGGACACGGGACTAGCGGGGGGACCGGGGAGCTGTTTTTT.

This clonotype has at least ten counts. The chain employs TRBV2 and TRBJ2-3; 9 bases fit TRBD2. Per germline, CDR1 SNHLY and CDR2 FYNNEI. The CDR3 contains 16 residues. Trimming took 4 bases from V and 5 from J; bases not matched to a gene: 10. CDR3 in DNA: TGTGCCAGCAGTGGGGAGCGGGGGGCCGCCGAAGATACGCAGTATTTT. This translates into CASSGERGAAEDTQYF.

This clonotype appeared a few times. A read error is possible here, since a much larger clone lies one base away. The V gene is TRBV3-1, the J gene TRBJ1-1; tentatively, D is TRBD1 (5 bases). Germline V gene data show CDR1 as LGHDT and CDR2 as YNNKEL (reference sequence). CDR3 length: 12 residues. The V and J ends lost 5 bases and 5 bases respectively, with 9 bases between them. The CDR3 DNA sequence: TGTGCCAGCAGCACGGGACTGACTGAAGCTTTCTTT. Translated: CASSTGLTEAFF.

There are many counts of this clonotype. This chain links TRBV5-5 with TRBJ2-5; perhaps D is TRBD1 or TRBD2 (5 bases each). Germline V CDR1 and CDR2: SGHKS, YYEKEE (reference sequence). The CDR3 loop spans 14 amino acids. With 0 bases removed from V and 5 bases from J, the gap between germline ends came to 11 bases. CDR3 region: CASSLAVGEETQYF. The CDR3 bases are TGTGCCAGCAGCTTGGCCGTAGGGGAGGAGACCCAGTACTTC.

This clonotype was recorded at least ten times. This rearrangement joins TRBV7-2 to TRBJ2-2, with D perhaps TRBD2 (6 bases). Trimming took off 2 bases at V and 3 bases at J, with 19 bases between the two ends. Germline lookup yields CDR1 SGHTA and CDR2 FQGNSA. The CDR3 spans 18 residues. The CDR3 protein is CASSLQTGTHIDTGELFF. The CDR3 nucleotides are TGTGCCAGCAGCTTACAAACCGGGACTCACATCGACACCGGGGAGCTGTTTTTT.

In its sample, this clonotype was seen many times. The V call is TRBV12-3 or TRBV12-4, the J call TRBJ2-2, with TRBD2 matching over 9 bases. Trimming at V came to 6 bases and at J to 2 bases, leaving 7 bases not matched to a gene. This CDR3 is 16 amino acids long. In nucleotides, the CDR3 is TGTGCCAGCAGCCTACCCGGGACTAGCAACACCGGGGAGCTGTTTTTT. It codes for CASSLPGTSNTGELFF.

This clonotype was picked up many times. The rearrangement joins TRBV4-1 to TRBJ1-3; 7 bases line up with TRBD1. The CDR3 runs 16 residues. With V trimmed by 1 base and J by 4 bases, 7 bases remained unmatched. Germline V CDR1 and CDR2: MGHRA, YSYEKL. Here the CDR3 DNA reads TGCGCCAGCAGCCAAGTTCCCGGGACAGCCGGAAACACCATATATTTT. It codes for CASSQVPGTAGNTIYF.

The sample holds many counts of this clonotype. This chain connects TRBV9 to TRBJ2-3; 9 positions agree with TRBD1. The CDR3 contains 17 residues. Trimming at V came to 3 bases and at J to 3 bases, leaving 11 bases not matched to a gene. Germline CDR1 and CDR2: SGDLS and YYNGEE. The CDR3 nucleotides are TGTGCCAGCAGCGCCGGCCCACAGGGGGCAGTTACAGATACGCAGTATTTT. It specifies CASSAGPQGAVTDTQYF.

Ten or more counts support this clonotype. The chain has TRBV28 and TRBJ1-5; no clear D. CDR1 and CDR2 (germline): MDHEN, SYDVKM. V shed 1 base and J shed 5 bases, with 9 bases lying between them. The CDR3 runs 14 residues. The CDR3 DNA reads TGTGCCAGCAGTTTATATAACAGCTATCAGCCCCAGCATTTT. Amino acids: CASSLYNSYQPQHF.

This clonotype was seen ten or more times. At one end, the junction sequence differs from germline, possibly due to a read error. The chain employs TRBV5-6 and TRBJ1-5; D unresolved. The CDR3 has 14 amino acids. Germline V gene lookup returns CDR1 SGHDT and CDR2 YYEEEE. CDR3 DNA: TGTGCCAGCAGCCCCCACAACGGGGAACAGCCCCAGAATTTT. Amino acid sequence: CASSPHNGEQPQNF.

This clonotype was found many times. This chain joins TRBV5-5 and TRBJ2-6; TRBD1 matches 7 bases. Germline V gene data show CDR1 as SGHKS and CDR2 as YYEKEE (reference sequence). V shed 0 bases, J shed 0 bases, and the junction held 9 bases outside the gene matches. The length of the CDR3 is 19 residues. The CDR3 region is CASSLATGQRLSGANVLTF. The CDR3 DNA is TGTGCCAGCAGCTTGGCGACGGGACAGAGACTCTCTGGGGCCAACGTCCTGACTTTC.

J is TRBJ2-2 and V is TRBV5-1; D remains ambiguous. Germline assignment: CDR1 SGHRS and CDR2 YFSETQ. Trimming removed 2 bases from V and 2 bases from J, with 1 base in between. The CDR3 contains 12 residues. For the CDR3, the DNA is TGCGCCAGCAGCTTAAACACCGGGGAGCTGTTTTTT. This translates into CASSLNTGELFF.

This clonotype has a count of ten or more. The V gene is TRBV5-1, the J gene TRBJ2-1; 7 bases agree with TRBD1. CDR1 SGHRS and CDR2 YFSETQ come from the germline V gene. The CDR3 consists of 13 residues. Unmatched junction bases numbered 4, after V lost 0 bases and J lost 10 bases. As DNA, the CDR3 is TGCGCCAGCAGCTTGGGCCAGACAGGGGAGCAGTTCTTC. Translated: CASSLGQTGEQFF. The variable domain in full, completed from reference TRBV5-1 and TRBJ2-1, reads KAGVTQTPRYLIKTRGQQVTLSCSPISGHRSVSWYQQTPGQGLQFLFEYFSETQRNKGNFPGRFSGRQFSNSRSEMNVSTLELGDSALYLCASSLGQTGEQFFGPGTRLTVL.

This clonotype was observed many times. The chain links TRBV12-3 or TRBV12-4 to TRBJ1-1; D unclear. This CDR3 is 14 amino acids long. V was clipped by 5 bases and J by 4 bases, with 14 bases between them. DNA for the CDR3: TGTGCCAGCAGTCCCAAAGGGTTGAGCACTGAAGCTTTCTTT. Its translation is CASSPKGLSTEAFF.